This TCR beta chain emerged from a study of post-analysis software for immune sequencing data. Germline lookup yields CDR1 MGHRA and CDR2 YSYEKL. The CDR3 is made up of 15 amino acids. Study results and limitations: There were five TRBV segments more frequent in patients than controls, and TRBV5-6, TRBV5-1 and TRBV20-1 were among them. F measure clustering grouped samples strongly by preparation batch.

Points on this clonotype: Its antigen is unidentified.

The library was made from cDNA and included unique molecular identifiers. Using its own MiXCR run on the PCR reads, TCRdb lists one record per CDR3 protein. Here the sample spans roughly 650,000 distinct CDR3 sequences, 55% to 60% being singletons. This sequence joins TRBV4-1 and TRBJ2-5; TRBD1 or TRBD2 may be the D gene (5 bases each). Gene TRBJ2-7 matches the end of the DNA better, so the J call may be wrong. The sample was blood. This TCR was sampled from a girl aged 2 to 10 with multiple sclerosis. The CDR3 region has the DNA TGCGCCAGCAGCCTGTCCGGGACGGGGACCTACGAGCAGTACTTC. Its protein product is CASSLSGTGTYEQYF.